This T cell receptor (beta chain) was sequenced for a study of T cell responses to AZD1222 COVID-19 vaccine. Study in general: Second doses at about 4 or about 12 weeks were pooled.

From germline, CDR1 is LNHDA and CDR2 SQIVND (reference sequence). The CDR3 has 15 residues. V lost 3 bases and J 4 bases, leaving 13 bases between the germline ends. Comment on this clone: Its antigen is not identified.

Sequencing used immunoSEQ multiplex PCR; TCRdb keeps in-frame clones, though not all of them. The repertoire has approximately 180,000 clones, roughly 92% of them found once; the top ten carry about 3%. Overall study results and limits: Of the AZD1222 recipients, only 5 to 7 were seropositive at baseline. Spike-specific TCRs gained breadth and depth after people received two AZD1222 doses. As reported, nearly half of all spike-specific TCRs target variant regions that are unmutated.

This chain joins TRBV19 and TRBJ1-5; no reliable D call. The sequenced sample was peripheral blood, obtained on day 0 of AZD1222 vaccination. The receptor's source is an adult in good health. CDR3 region: CASSISRFGNQPQHF. CDR3 DNA: TGTGCCAGTAGTATTTCCAGGTTTGGAAATCAGCCCCAGCATTTT.